The clone carrying this T cell receptor beta chain came up many times. The antigen is undetermined. This specimen comes from a study of T cell repertoires in cytomegalovirus infection. Study findings and constraints: Summed frequency of public TCR beta families distinguished CMV carriers with the relevant HLA.

Trimming removed 2 bases from V and 9 bases from J; junction bases left unmatched: 10. The CDR3 covers 16 residues. Germline CDR1 reads SGHTA; CDR2 reads FQGNSA. Each CDR3 protein is one row after TCRdb ran MiXCR on the reads. The profile shows 200,000 to 250,000 distinct CDR3 sequences, more than 9% of them singletons. This clonotype was obtained from a human donor in good health (CMV status not recorded). Some clones in this sample may be carry-over from other donors' samples. The chain combines TRBV7-2 with TRBJ2-1; 10 nucleotides line up with TRBD2. What was sequenced was PBMCs. The CDR3 protein is CASSLNSGRARTEQFF. CDR3 DNA: TGTGCCAGCAGCTTAAACAGCGGGAGGGCCAGGACTGAGCAGTTCTTC.